The 2 T cell receptor beta chains given below trace back to one sample, sequenced in a study of CD8+ T cells in alopecia areata. Sequencing used cDNA as its template, made by extracting RNA and reverse transcribing it. Repertoires were generated with immunoSEQ multiplex PCR, while TCRdb's copy carries only in-frame clones and drops some. The table shows some 150,000 clones, with about four fifths occurring only once. As for treatment: oral pan-JAK inhibitor, 5-10 mg twice daily. Sequences were derived from CD8+ T cells sorted from blood, sampled at week 4, from a patient treated with tofacitinib. Source of these receptors: a human donor with alopecia areata.

The count of this clone is one. Other DNA sequences from this sample encode an identical CDR3 as well. The genes are TRBV5-1 and TRBJ2-5; TRBD1 matches at 11 bases. Looked up from germline, CDR1 is SGHRS and CDR2 is YFSETQ. V dropped 4 bases and J dropped 5; count of bases not matched to a gene: 7. CDR3 length equals 15 residues. This chain's CDR3 is CASSLGQGAQETQYF. The CDR3, as DNA: TGCGCCAGCAGCCTTGGACAGGGGGCCCAGGAGACCCAGTACTTC.

The chain combines TRBV13 with TRBJ2-7; D not certain. The V gene lost 1 base and the J gene lost 1 base, with 14 bases spanning the gap. The CDR3 has 16 residues. CDR1 and CDR2 from the germline V gene are PRHDT and FYEKMQ (reference sequence). The CDR3 DNA follows: TGTGCCAGCAGCTTAGCGATAGGGTTAATGTCCTACGAGCAGTACTTC. Translation gives CASSLAIGLMSYEQYF.